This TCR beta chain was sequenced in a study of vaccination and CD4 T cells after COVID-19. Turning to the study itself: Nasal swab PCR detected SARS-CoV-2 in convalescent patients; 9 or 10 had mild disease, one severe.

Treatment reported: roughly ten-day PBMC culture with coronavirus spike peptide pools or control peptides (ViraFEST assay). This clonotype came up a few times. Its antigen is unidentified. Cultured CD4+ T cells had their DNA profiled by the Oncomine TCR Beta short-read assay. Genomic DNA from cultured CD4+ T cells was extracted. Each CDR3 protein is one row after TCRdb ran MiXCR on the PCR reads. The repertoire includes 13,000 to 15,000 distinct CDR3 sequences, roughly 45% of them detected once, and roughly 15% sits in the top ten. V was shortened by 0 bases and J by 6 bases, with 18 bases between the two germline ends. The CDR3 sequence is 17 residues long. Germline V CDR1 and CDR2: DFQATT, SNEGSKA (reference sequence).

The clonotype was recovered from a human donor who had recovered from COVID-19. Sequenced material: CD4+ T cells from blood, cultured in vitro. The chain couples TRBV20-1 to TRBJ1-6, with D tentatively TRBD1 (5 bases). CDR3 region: CSARDARDPGGNSPLHF. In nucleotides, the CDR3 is TGCAGTGCTAGAGATGCCCGGGACCCTGGGGGTAATTCACCCCTCCACTTT.